This T cell receptor beta chain was documented in a study of T cell responses to AZD1222 COVID-19 vaccine. Study-wide results and limits: No day 14 peak samples; only post-peak repertoires were characterized. Nearly half of unique spike-specific TCRs reportedly avoided B.1.351 and B.1.1.7 mutated regions.

Clones were sequenced by immunoSEQ multiplex PCR, and TCRdb holds only the in-frame ones, with some missing. The table includes fewer than 90,000 clones, around 84% detected once. Per germline, CDR1 SGHAT and CDR2 FQNNGV. CDR3 length: 12 residues. With 5 bases removed from V and 6 bases from J, the gap between germline ends came to 10 bases. About this clone itself: Antigen: not known.

This sequence originates from an adult who received the AZD1222 COVID-19 vaccine. The chain carries TRBV11-2 and TRBJ1-1; no definite D call. Here the sequenced sample was peripheral blood, taken 28 days after the second AZD1222 dose. The CDR3 protein is CASSPQRAEAFF. The CDR3 bases are TGTGCCAGCAGCCCCCAGCGGGCTGAAGCTTTCTTT.